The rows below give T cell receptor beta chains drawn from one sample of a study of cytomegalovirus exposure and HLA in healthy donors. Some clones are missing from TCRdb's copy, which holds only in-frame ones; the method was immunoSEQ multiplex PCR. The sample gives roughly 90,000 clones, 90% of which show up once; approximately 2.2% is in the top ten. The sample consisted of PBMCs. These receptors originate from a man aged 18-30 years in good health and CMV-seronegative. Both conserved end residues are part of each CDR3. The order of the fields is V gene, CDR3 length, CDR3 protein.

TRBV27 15 CASSLKGTGSREQYF
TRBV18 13 CASSPPSSETQYF
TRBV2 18 CASSVWTSGDPNTGELFF
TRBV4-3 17 CASSQDPPGLANDEQYF
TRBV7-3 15 CASSSGLLLGETQYF
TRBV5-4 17 CASSLGRKSLSTDTQYF
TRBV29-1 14 CSVGSGTGYNEQFF
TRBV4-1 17 CASSQSGGGGYSYEQYF
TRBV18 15 CASSPPPGAPSQQYF
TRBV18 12 CASSPSTDTQYF
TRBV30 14 CAWSVLDRAGGYTF
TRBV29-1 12 CSAGTSRNEQFF
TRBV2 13 CASKTSGVDEQFF
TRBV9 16 CASSVTSSGITDTQYF
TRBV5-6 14 CASSLAGGKDTQYF
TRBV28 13 CASSAGGDTEAFF
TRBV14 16 CASSQRTGAGDSPLHF
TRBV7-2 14 CASSLSGVGYGYTF
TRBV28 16 CASSLLVGQGGQPQHF
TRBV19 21 CASSIVVRTSGSARRTGELFF
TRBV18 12 CASSPGTDEQFF
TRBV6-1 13 CASSASRRGELFF
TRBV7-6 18 CASSLVAPGSWSNQPQHF
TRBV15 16 CATSRATGTGGGEQYF
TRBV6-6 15 CASSYLQGTGNTIYF
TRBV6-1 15 CASAAVGTVTYEQYF
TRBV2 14 CASSEARGTQEQFF
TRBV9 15 CASSSGTNSYNEQFF
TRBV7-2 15 CASSLGQGGNEKLFF
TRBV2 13 CASSEGREPVRHF
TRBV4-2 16 CASSRFSGRYQETQYF
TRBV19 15 CASSIDLSTSDLSLF
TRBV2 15 CASSQTGTGNNEQFF
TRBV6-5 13 CASRDRGHTEAFF
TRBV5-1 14 CASSFGGQGYEQYF
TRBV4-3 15 CASSHGTGGGETQYF
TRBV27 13 CASRATGTGVQYF
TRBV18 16 CASSPQGTTLQETQYF
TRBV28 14 CASSLRDRGNEQFF
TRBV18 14 CASSDGRAYNEQFF
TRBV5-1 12 CASSKGVNEQYF
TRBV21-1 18 CASSKGYRALSGGNTIYF
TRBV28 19 CASSLWALLGQMGDTEAFF
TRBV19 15 CASSDTSGSYNEQFF
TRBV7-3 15 CASSLGLAGKNEQYF
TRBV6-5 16 CASSYSTGGSNQPQHF
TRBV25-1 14 CASSDREGGYGYTF
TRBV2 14 CASSRDRSSYGYTF
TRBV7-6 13 CASSGTVNNEQFF
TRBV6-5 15 CASSYTGRAYNEQFF
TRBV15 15 CATSRASRSSYEQYF
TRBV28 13 CASSISGSETQYF
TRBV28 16 CASSSPWTGNFYEQYF
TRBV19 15 CASSLRTALNYGYTF
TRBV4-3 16 CASSQELGTGNEKLFF
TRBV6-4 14 CASRNSNLNTEAFF
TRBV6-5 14 CASSYGTSANEQFF